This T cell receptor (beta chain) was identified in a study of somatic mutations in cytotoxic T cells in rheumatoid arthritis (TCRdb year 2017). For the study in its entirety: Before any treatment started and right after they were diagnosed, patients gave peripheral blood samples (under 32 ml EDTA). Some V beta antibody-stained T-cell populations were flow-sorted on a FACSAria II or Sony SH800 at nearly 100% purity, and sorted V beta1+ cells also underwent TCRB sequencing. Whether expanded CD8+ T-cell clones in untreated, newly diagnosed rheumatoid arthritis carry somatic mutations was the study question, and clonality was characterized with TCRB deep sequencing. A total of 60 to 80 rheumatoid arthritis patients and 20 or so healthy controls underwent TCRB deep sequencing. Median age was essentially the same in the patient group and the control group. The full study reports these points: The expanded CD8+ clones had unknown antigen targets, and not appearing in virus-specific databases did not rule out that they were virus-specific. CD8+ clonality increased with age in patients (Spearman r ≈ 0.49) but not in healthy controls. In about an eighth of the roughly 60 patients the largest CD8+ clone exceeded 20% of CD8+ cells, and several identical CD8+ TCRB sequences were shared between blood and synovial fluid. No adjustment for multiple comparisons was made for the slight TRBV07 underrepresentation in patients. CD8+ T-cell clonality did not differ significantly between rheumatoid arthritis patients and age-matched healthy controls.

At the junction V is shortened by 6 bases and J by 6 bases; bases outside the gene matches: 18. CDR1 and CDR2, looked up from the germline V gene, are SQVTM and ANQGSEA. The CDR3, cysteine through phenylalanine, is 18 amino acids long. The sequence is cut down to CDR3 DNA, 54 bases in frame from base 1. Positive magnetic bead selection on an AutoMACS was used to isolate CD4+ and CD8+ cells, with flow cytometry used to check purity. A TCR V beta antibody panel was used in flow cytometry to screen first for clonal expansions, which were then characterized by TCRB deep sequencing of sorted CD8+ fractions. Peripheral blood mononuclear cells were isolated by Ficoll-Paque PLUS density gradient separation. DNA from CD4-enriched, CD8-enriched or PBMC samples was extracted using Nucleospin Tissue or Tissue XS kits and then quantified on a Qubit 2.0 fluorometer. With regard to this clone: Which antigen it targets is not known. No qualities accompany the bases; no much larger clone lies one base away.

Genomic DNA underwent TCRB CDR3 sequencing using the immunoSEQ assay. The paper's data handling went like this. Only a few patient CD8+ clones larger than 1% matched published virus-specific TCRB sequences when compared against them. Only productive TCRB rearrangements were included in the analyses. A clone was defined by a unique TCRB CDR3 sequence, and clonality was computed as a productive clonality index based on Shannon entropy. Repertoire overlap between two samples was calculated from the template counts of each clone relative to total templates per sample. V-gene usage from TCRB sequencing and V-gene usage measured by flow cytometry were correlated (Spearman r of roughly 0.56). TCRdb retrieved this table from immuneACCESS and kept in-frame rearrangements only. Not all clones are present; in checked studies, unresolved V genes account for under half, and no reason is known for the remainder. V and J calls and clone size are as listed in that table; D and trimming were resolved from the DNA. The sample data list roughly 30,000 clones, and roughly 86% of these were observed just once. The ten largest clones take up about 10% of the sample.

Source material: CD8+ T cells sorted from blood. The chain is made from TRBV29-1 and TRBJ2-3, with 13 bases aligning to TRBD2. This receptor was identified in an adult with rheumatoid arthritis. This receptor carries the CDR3 CSVSGPILAGGHLDTQYF. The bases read TGCAGCGTATCCGGCCCAATACTAGCGGGAGGGCATCTTGATACGCAGTATTTT.